Below, one T cell receptor (beta chain) is given with its context. This record belongs to a study of T cell changes during pregnancy in multiple sclerosis. Profiling relied on immunoSEQ multiplex PCR, and the TCRdb table lists in-frame clones only, not all of them. The table shows tens of thousands of clones, with 75% to 95% occurring only once. This CDR3 contains 14 residues. The germline V gene has CDR1 MNHNS and CDR2 SASEGT. V dropped 7 bases and J dropped 5; count of bases not matched to a gene: 9. Sequencing was performed on CD4+ T cells from peripheral blood mononuclear cells, taken before pregnancy. V usage is TRBV6-1 and J usage is TRBJ2-5; 8 positions agree with TRBD2. The clonotype was recovered from a female donor with multiple sclerosis, enrolled in a pregnancy study. The CDR3 loop is CASTTGTSLETQYF. Here the CDR3 DNA reads TGTGCCAGCACCACCGGGACTAGTCTTGAGACCCAGTACTTC.